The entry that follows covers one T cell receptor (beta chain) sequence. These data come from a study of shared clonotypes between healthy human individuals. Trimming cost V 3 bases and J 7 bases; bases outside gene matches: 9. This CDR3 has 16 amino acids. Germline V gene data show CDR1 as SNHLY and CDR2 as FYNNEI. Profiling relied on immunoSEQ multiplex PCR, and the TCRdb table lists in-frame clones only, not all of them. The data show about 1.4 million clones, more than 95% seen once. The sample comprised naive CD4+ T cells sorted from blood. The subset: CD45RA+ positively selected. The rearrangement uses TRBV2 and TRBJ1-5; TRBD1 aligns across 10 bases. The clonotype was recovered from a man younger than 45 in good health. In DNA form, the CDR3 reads TGTGCCAGCAGTGATGGGCGGGGACAGGGGTACCAGCCCCAGCATTTT. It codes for CASSDGRGQGYQPQHF.